The clone carrying this TCR beta chain occurred many times. From germline, CDR1 is SNHLY and CDR2 FYNNEI. V lost 6 bases and J 4 bases, leaving 16 bases between the germline ends. The CDR3 has 15 amino acids. The source of the sample is a study of molecular identifiers for immune sequencing clone quantification. TCRdb itself ran the PCR reads through MiXCR, one entry per CDR3 protein. The sample shows around 480,000 distinct CDR3 sequences, roughly 25% of them seen only once. The chain couples TRBV2 to TRBJ2-1; D remains unclear. Sequences were obtained from naive CD8+ T cells from blood, with Jurkat cell RNA spiked in. The subset is: FACS-sorted CD8+CD4-CCR7+CD45RA+ naive T cells. The receptor was derived from a human donor in good health. Some libraries in this study had Jurkat cell RNA spiked in. Here the CDR3 reads CASSEDPSLYNEQFF. The CDR3 bases are TGTGCCAGCAGCGAGGACCCAAGCTTATACAATGAGCAGTTCTTC. Using reference TRBV2 and TRBJ2-1 for the parts outside the CDR3, the full variable domain is EPEVTQTPSHQVTQMGQEVILRCVPISNHLYFYWYRQILGQKVEFLVSFYNNEISEKSEIFDDQFSVERPDGSNFTLKIRSTKLEDSAMYFCASSEDPSLYNEQFFGPGTRLTVL.